The 32 T cell receptor beta chains below all came from one sample that was sequenced in a study of blood T cell repertoires in COVID-19. The method was immunoSEQ multiplex PCR; TCRdb's version includes in-frame clones alone and lacks a portion of them. The table includes about 70,000 clones, 87% detected once. The specimen sequenced was peripheral blood. The receptors shown here come from a man aged 50-59 years with active COVID-19.

The chain has TRBV6-6 and TRBJ1-6; 7 positions match TRBD1. The ends lost 0 bases at V and 7 bases at J; junction bases unmatched: 3. The CDR3 has 15 amino acids. Germline V gene data show CDR1 as MNHNY and CDR2 as SVGAGI (reference sequence). In DNA form, the CDR3 reads TGTGCCAGCAGTTACTCGACAGGGCGAAATTCACCCCTCCACTTT. Its translation: CASSYSTGRNSPLHF.

This chain joins TRBV7-2 and TRBJ1-4, with 10 bases that match TRBD1. J gave up 10 bases and V 1 base, and 6 bases lay outside the gene matches. From germline, CDR1 is SGHTA and CDR2 FQGNSA. This CDR3 is 15 amino acids long. This chain's CDR3 is CASSLGDRGSGKLFF. Written as DNA, the CDR3 is TGTGCCAGCAGCTTAGGGGACAGGGGTTCCGGAAAACTGTTTTTT.

The genes are TRBV6-1 and TRBJ2-3; D ambiguous. This CDR3 spans 12 amino acids. The V gene's germline CDR1 is MNHNS and CDR2 SASEGT. V lost 2 bases and J lost 7, with 7 bases in between. This chain's CDR3 is CASSESGYTQYF. The CDR3 nucleotides read TGTGCCAGCAGTGAATCCGGTTATACGCAGTATTTT.

The rearrangement links TRBV6-5 to TRBJ1-1, with D perhaps matching TRBD1 (5 bases). Germline CDR1 is MNHEY and CDR2 is SVGAGI. The CDR3 spans 14 residues. The V end was cut by 6 bases, the J end by 6 bases, with 17 bases between. The CDR3 bases are TGTGCCAGCAGACCCGACGGGGGGAGGGCTGAAGCTTTCTTT. It specifies CASRPDGGRAEAFF.

The chain has TRBV12-5 and TRBJ1-5; D remains ambiguous. Trimming removed 1 base at V and 5 bases at J, with 6 bases between. From germline, CDR1 is LGHNT and CDR2 FRNRAP. There are 13 residues in the CDR3. The CDR3 region is CASGLAIYQPQHF. CDR3 in DNA: TGTGCTAGTGGTTTGGCAATTTATCAGCCCCAGCATTTT.

This rearrangement joins TRBV11-2 to TRBJ2-3, with 12 nucleotides matching TRBD2. J lost 2 bases, V lost 4 bases, and 4 bases had no gene match. CDR1 is SGHAT and CDR2 is FQNNGV in the germline V gene. The CDR3 loop spans 16 amino acids. The CDR3 bases are TGTGCCAGCAGCTCCCGACTAGCGGGGGTCACAGATACGCAGTATTTT. This codes for CASSSRLAGVTDTQYF.

V and J are TRBV28 and TRBJ1-4; D gene uncertain. Trimming removed 5 bases from V and 8 bases from J, with 15 bases in between. CDR1 is MDHEN and CDR2 is SYDVKM in the germline V gene. The CDR3 is 14 residues long. This chain's CDR3 is CASSTGISREKLFF. The CDR3, as DNA: TGTGCCAGCAGTACGGGGATTTCAAGGGAAAAACTGTTTTTT.

This chain links TRBV7-2 with TRBJ2-3, with 8 bases aligning to TRBD2. This CDR3 contains 16 residues. Unmatched junction bases numbered 9, after V lost 7 bases and J lost 0 bases. CDR1 and CDR2 from the germline V gene are SGHTA and FQGNSA. CDR3 DNA sequence: TGTGCCAGCACCCCCCGGGCTAGCGGGAGCACAGATACGCAGTATTTT. It yields the protein CASTPRASGSTDTQYF.

DNA for the CDR3: TGCGCCAGCAGTGAGAACACTCGGGGTGAAGCTTTCTTT. Its translation: CASSENTRGEAFF. This chain joins TRBV10-1 and TRBJ1-1; D unclear. CDR1 is WNHNN and CDR2 is SYGVQD in the germline V gene (reference sequence). The CDR3 is 13 residues long. V lost 2 bases to trimming and J lost 7 bases, with 11 bases between them.

V gene TRBV6-1 combines with J gene TRBJ1-4; D remains ambiguous. V shed 2 bases and J shed 5 bases, with 9 bases lying between them. The CDR3 extends over 14 amino acids. Germline V gene lookup returns CDR1 MNHNS and CDR2 SASEGT. The CDR3 region is CASSEIHRNEKLFF. CDR3 coding DNA: TGTGCCAGCAGTGAAATACACAGAAATGAAAAACTGTTTTTT.

The V and J genes are TRBV9 and TRBJ2-1; D may be TRBD1 (6 bases). Germline V CDR1 and CDR2: SGDLS, YYNGEE. The V end was cut by 5 bases, the J end by 7 bases, with 19 bases between. CDR3 length: 15 amino acids. The CDR3, as DNA: TGTGCCAGCAGGAGAGGGGACAACCTCTGGAATGAGCAGTTCTTC. Amino acids: CASRRGDNLWNEQFF.

V gene TRBV7-9 combines with J gene TRBJ2-3, with 9 bases matching TRBD2. CDR1 SEHNR and CDR2 FQNEAQ come from the germline V gene (reference sequence). Unmatched junction bases numbered 5, after V lost 0 bases and J lost 4 bases. The CDR3 covers 16 residues. CDR3 bases: TGTGCCAGCAGCTTAGCACTAGCGGGTTTCTCAGATACGCAGTATTTT. This translates into CASSLALAGFSDTQYF.

The J gene is TRBJ2-2, the V gene TRBV24-1; TRBD1 matches at 7 bases. Germline CDR1 KGHDR, CDR2 SFDVKD. Trimming at V came to 7 bases and at J to 4 bases, leaving 8 bases not matched to a gene. This CDR3 has 15 amino acids. In DNA, the CDR3 is TGTGCCACCAGGGATGGGACAGCAGCCACCGGGGAGCTGTTTTTT. The encoded protein is CATRDGTAATGELFF.

This clone was seen a single time. The rearrangement uses TRBV7-2 and TRBJ2-3; a possible D gene is TRBD2 (6 bases). The CDR3 totals 17 residues. The germline V gene encodes CDR1 SGHTA and CDR2 FQGNSA. V lost 3 bases to trimming and J lost 8 bases, with 24 bases between them. CDR3 DNA: TGTGCCAGCAGCTTTTCCCTATTGGGAGGTAGTGTAGGTACGCAGTATTTT. Encoded protein: CASSFSLLGGSVGTQYF.

This chain uses TRBV30 with TRBJ1-1; 12 nucleotides match TRBD1. The CDR3 spans 17 residues. Germline loops: CDR1 GTSNPN, CDR2 SVGIG (reference sequence). V trimming: 7 bases; J trimming: 3 bases; junction bases outside the gene matches: 15. The CDR3 here is CALILYSGTGGHTEAFF. The CDR3 nucleotides read TGTGCCTTGATCCTATACTCCGGGACAGGGGGCCACACTGAAGCTTTCTTT.

The V gene is TRBV11-2, the J gene TRBJ2-2, with D possibly matching TRBD2 (6 bases). The V gene's germline CDR1 is SGHAT and CDR2 FQNNGV. This CDR3 region has 16 residues. The ends were cut back, 5 bases at V and 2 bases at J, with 15 bases in the middle. In DNA form, the CDR3 reads TGTGCCAGCAGCGTACTTCGGACTACTAACACCGGGGAGCTGTTTTTT. The encoded protein is CASSVLRTTNTGELFF.

J is TRBJ1-1 and V is TRBV6-5, with D possibly TRBD1 on 6 matching bases. CDR3 length: 14 amino acids. In germline, CDR1 is MNHEY, CDR2 SVGAGI. Deletions cut 6 bases from V and 4 bases from J, with 15 bases between. The CDR3 protein is CASRAQGLATEAFF. CDR3 coding DNA: TGTGCCAGCAGAGCCCAGGGGCTTGCCACTGAAGCTTTCTTT.

The chain links TRBV27 to TRBJ1-1; D perhaps matches TRBD1 (5 bases). V lost 2 bases, J lost 8 bases, and 12 bases lay in between. Per germline, CDR1 MNHEY and CDR2 SMNVEV (reference sequence). The CDR3 length is 13 residues. The CDR3 DNA is TGTGCCAGCAGTTTACTGGGGACTCGGGAAGCTTTCTTT. Translation: CASSLLGTREAFF.

J is TRBJ2-7 and V is TRBV6-6, with D unresolved. CDR1 is MNHNY and CDR2 is SVGAGI in the germline V gene (reference sequence). The length of the CDR3 is 14 residues. The ends were cut back, 0 bases at V and 5 bases at J, with 11 bases in the middle. CDR3 loop: CASSYSALNNEQYF. DNA for the CDR3: TGTGCCAGCAGTTACTCCGCGTTGAATAACGAGCAGTACTTC.

This chain joins TRBV3-1 (or the pseudogene TRBV3-2) and TRBJ2-2, with 7 nucleotides matching TRBD2. This CDR3 is 15 amino acids long. Trimming cost V 3 bases and J 7 bases; bases outside gene matches: 8. Germline CDR1 reads LGHDT; CDR2 reads YNNKEL (reference sequence). The DNA of the CDR3 is TGTGCCAGCAGCCATAGGACTAGTATCCTCGGGGAGCTGTTTTTT. This translates into CASSHRTSILGELFF.

This chain connects TRBV19 to TRBJ2-3, with 10 bases lining up with TRBD2. Germline V CDR1 and CDR2: LNHDA, SQIVND (reference sequence). CDR3 length equals 17 residues. The ends lost 5 bases at V and 4 bases at J; junction bases unmatched: 12. The CDR3 spells CASSVFGLAVRPDTQYF. The CDR3 DNA follows: TGTGCCAGTAGTGTCTTCGGACTAGCGGTACGACCAGATACGCAGTATTTT.

This clone has just one count. This sequence joins TRBV5-5 and TRBJ2-7; TRBD1 matches at 7 bases. Germline CDR1 and CDR2: SGHKS and YYEKEE (reference sequence). The V and J ends lost 4 bases and 4 bases, in that order; junction bases with no gene match: 8. The CDR3 length is 14 residues. The CDR3 here is CASSIIQGPYEQYF. CDR3 nucleotides: TGTGCCAGCAGCATAATACAGGGGCCGTACGAGCAGTACTTC.

The chain recombines TRBV6-5 with TRBJ1-1; 8 positions match TRBD1. The CDR3 sequence is 12 residues long. Per the germline V gene, CDR1 is MNHEY and CDR2 is SVGAGI. Trimming took 6 bases from V and 11 from J; bases not matched to a gene: 8. CDR3 region: CASRPLQGAAFF. CDR3 sequence (DNA): TGTGCCAGCAGACCACTTCAGGGGGCGGCTTTCTTT.

The genes are TRBV9 and TRBJ1-1; no firm D call. V was trimmed by 4 bases and J by 3 bases, leaving 13 bases between them. The germline V gene encodes CDR1 SGDLS and CDR2 YYNGEE. CDR3 length equals 14 residues. The CDR3 loop reads CASSFGPTHTEAFF. CDR3 DNA sequence: TGTGCCAGCAGCTTCGGCCCGACACACACTGAAGCTTTCTTT.

The V and J genes are TRBV15 and TRBJ2-7; D perhaps matches TRBD2 (6 bases). Germline V lookup: CDR1 LNHNV, CDR2 YYDKDF (reference sequence). V was trimmed by 0 bases and J by 11 bases, leaving 14 bases between them. CDR3 length equals 13 residues. The CDR3, as DNA: TGTGCCACCAGCAGAGATTTAGCGGAGAGGGAGTACTTC. It yields the protein CATSRDLAEREYF.

In its sample, this clone was seen once. The chain recombines TRBV6-1 with TRBJ1-3; no firm D call. V shed 3 bases and J shed 4 bases, with 10 bases lying between them. Germline CDR1 and CDR2: MNHNS and SASEGT. CDR3 length: 14 residues. CDR3 coding DNA: TGTGCCAGCAGTGACGATTGGGCCGGAAACACCATATATTTT. Its protein is CASSDDWAGNTIYF.

V is TRBV19 and J is TRBJ2-5; TRBD2 is a possible D gene (5 bases). This CDR3 contains 14 residues. CDR1 is LNHDA and CDR2 is SQIVND in the germline V gene (reference sequence). V shed 7 bases and J shed 0 bases, with 12 bases lying between them. The CDR3 coding sequence is TGTGCCAGTAAACCATACGGGGACCAAGAGACCCAGTACTTC. Translated: CASKPYGDQETQYF.

The chain has TRBV5-1 and TRBJ2-2; a weak D match, TRBD2 (6 bases). Germline assignment: CDR1 SGHRS and CDR2 YFSETQ. Trimming removed 0 bases at V and 3 bases at J, with 9 bases between. The CDR3 runs 15 residues. The CDR3 spells CASSLDSGDTGELFF. In DNA, the CDR3 is TGCGCCAGCAGCTTGGACTCGGGGGACACCGGGGAGCTGTTTTTT.

The gene calls are TRBV6-1 and TRBJ2-7; 7 bases are shared with TRBD1. The germline CDR1 and CDR2 sequences are MNHNS and SASEGT. V dropped 4 bases and J dropped 12; count of bases not matched to a gene: 9. This CDR3 contains 12 residues. The CDR3 bases are TGTGCCAGCAGTGCAGCCGGGACAGCGCCGTACTTC. Amino acids: CASSAAGTAPYF.

The rearrangement links TRBV5-6 to TRBJ1-2; 8 positions agree with TRBD1. The CDR3 has 18 amino acids. V lost 2 bases, J lost 3 bases, and 15 bases stayed unmatched. The germline V gene has CDR1 SGHDT and CDR2 YYEEEE. CDR3 nucleotides: TGTGCCAGCAGCTTTTTGGGGCAGGGGGCTGGGAGTGACTATGGCTACACCTTC. It codes for CASSFLGQGAGSDYGYTF.

The gene calls are TRBV7-9 and TRBJ1-3, with D perhaps TRBD1 (5 bases). With 4 bases removed from V and 4 bases from J, the gap between germline ends came to 20 bases. CDR3 length equals 17 residues. Looked up from germline, CDR1 is SEHNR and CDR2 is FQNEAQ (reference sequence). CDR3 bases: TGTGCCAGCAGCTATCGGACACTCACCCTAAGGGGAAACACCATATATTTT. This sequence encodes CASSYRTLTLRGNTIYF.

The chain couples TRBV7-8 to TRBJ2-7, with a tentative D call TRBD1 (7 bases). Germline CDR1 is SGHVS and CDR2 is FQNEAQ. The CDR3 has 17 amino acids. V was shortened by 6 bases and J by 2 bases, with 23 bases between the two germline ends. Here the CDR3 DNA reads TGTGCCAGCAGGCAAGGAGGGTCAGGGGGAATCGCCTACGAGCAGTACTTC. Residues: CASRQGGSGGIAYEQYF.